Listed here is a single T cell receptor (beta chain). Its antigen is unknown. UMI-labeled 5' RACE TRB cDNA libraries were prepared from the cells. TCRdb reprocessed the 5' RACE reads, with one entry per CDR3 protein and no DNA. The sample data list approximately 60,000 distinct CDR3 sequences. The germline gives CDR1 LGHDT, CDR2 YNNKEL (reference sequence). The CDR3 contains 16 residues. The record originates from a study of CXCR3-negative and CXCR3-positive naive CD8 T cells. Study observations and caveats: Naive CXCR3-negative cells resembled naive CXCR3-positive cells in TRBV-TRBJ usage; memory cells differed.

The sequenced sample consisted of memory CD8+ T cells from blood. The receptor was derived from a human donor in good health. Some clones in this sample may be carry-over from other donors' samples. V gene TRBV3-1 combines with J gene TRBJ2-3; the TRBD2 assignment by TCRdb is unverifiable without DNA. The CDR3 here is CASSPGALSGTDTQYF.